The text below deals with one T cell receptor beta chain. Its antigen remains unidentified. The sample originates from a study of vaccination effects on CD4 cells after COVID-19. Measured with immunoSEQ multiplex PCR; TCRdb has only the in-frame clones, and not every one. The table shows around 29,000 clones, with 70% to 75% occurring only once. Pools of viral peptides were used by the ViraFEST assay to expand antigen-specific CD4+ T cells ahead of sequencing. With 10 to 11 days of culture completed, CD4+ T cells were isolated. Participants completed two doses of the BNT162b2 or mRNA-1273 vaccine. This CDR3 comprises 15 residues. Germline assignment: CDR1 MNHEY and CDR2 SVGAGI. Trimming left V 6 bases short and J 3 bases short, with 17 bases between.

Specimen: CD4+ T cells from PBMCs cultured with HCoV-NL63 spike peptides, collected after COVID-19 vaccination. The chain carries TRBV6-5 and TRBJ1-1; D remains ambiguous. The sequence was obtained from a human donor who received a COVID-19 vaccine. CDR3 residues: CASSPGASVDTEAFF. CDR3 in DNA: TGTGCCAGCAGCCCAGGCGCCTCAGTGGACACTGAAGCTTTCTTT.